The 25 T cell receptor beta chains below all came from one sample that was sequenced in a study of shared clonotypes between healthy human individuals. The data were produced by immunoSEQ multiplex PCR, yet TCRdb's version contains in-frame clones alone and is incomplete. The sample contains some 2,500,000 clones, 80% to 95% of which appear only once. Material: naive CD4+ T cells from PBMCs. Specified subset: CD45RA+ positively selected. Receptors were obtained from a man younger than 35 in good health. Some clones in this sample may be carry-over from other donors' samples.

This chain joins TRBV28 and TRBJ2-3, with 8 bases identical to TRBD1. V lost 2 bases to trimming and J lost 3 bases; unmatched junction nucleotides: 7. The germline CDR1 and CDR2 sequences are MDHEN and SYDVKM. The CDR3 totals 16 residues. DNA for the CDR3: TGTGCCAGCAGTTTACGGGGACAGGCTCGTACAGATACGCAGTATTTT. Its translation: CASSLRGQARTDTQYF.

This chain links TRBV5-1 with TRBJ1-1; 9 positions agree with TRBD1. The CDR3 contains 14 residues. Germline assignment: CDR1 SGHRS and CDR2 YFSETQ. Trimming removed 3 bases from V and 5 bases from J; junction bases left unmatched: 5. The CDR3 sequence is CASSSGQGQTEAFF. CDR3 in DNA: TGCGCCAGCAGCTCCGGACAGGGGCAAACTGAAGCTTTCTTT.

This rearrangement joins TRBV5-1 to TRBJ1-6, with TRBD1 matching 7 bases. V lost 0 bases, J lost 10 bases, and 7 bases stayed unmatched. The CDR3 spans 15 residues. CDR1 and CDR2 (germline): SGHRS, YFSETQ. The CDR3 sequence: CASSLEGDSSSPLHF. The CDR3 nucleotides are TGCGCCAGCAGCTTGGAGGGGGACAGTTCCTCACCCCTCCACTTT.

The chain is built from TRBV29-1 and TRBJ2-5, with 9 bases that match TRBD2. The CDR3 totals 13 residues. V lost 5 bases and J lost 4; bases outside the gene matches: 5. CDR1 and CDR2 (germline): SQVTM, ANQGSEA. CDR3 residues: CSVRREGRETQYF. DNA of the CDR3: TGCAGCGTTCGGCGGGAGGGCCGAGAGACCCAGTACTTC.

The V gene is TRBV11-2, the J gene TRBJ2-1; TRBD1 matches at 7 bases. The V and J ends lost 5 bases and 2 bases, in that order; junction bases with no gene match: 9. Germline CDR1 reads SGHAT; CDR2 reads FQNNGV. CDR3 length equals 16 residues. CDR3 bases: TGTGCCAGCAGCCTTAGAGGAGACAGGGCCTACAATGAGCAGTTCTTC. This translates into CASSLRGDRAYNEQFF.

This clone was observed once. CDR3: CASNPSATGTQYF. DNA of the CDR3: TGTGCCAGCAACCCATCCGCCACCGGTACGCAGTATTTT. The chain employs TRBV28 and TRBJ2-3, with no clear D. Trimming took off 7 bases at V and 8 bases at J, with 16 bases between the two ends. The CDR3 sequence is 13 residues long. Germline V gene lookup returns CDR1 MDHEN and CDR2 SYDVKM.

The chain is built from TRBV28 and TRBJ1-6; 7 bases match TRBD1. The CDR3 loop spans 14 amino acids. CDR1 is MDHEN, CDR2 SYDVKM, per germline. The V segment lost 7 bases and the J segment 10 bases; nucleotides outside the gene matches: 10. The CDR3 reads CASTPTGLRSPLHF. CDR3 nucleotide sequence: TGTGCCAGCACCCCGACAGGGTTACGATCACCCCTCCACTTT.

The V call is TRBV29-1, the J call TRBJ2-4, with no clear D. V was clipped by 3 bases and J by 6 bases, with 12 bases between them. Looked up from germline, CDR1 is SQVTM and CDR2 is ANQGSEA. The CDR3 has 13 amino acids. CDR3 protein: CSVESAGINIQYF. The CDR3 nucleotides are TGCAGCGTTGAGTCTGCAGGAATAAACATTCAGTACTTC. The full variable domain, its missing parts supplied by reference TRBV29-1 and TRBJ2-4, is SAVISQKPSRDICQRGTSLTIQCQVDSQVTMMFWYRQQPGQSLTLIATANQGSEATYESGFVIDKFPISRPNLTFSTLTVSNMSPEDSSIYLCSVESAGINIQYFGAGTRLSVL.

This chain uses TRBV7-3 with TRBJ2-3, with D unresolved. The CDR3 is 12 amino acids. Looked up from germline, CDR1 is SGHTA and CDR2 is FQGTGA. The V gene lost 5 bases and the J gene lost 4 bases, with 7 bases spanning the gap. CDR3 DNA: TGTGCCAGCAGCGCTCGGGCAGATACGCAGTATTTT. Protein product: CASSARADTQYF.

V gene TRBV25-1 combines with J gene TRBJ1-2; 7 bases align to TRBD1. The trim removed 3 bases at V and 3 bases at J, leaving 10 bases unmatched. The CDR3 extends over 16 amino acids. The germline CDR1 and CDR2 sequences are MGHDK and SYGVNS. The CDR3 DNA reads TGTGCCAGCAGTGATCGTCCGGGACAGCAACACTATGGCTACACCTTC. Amino acid sequence: CASSDRPGQQHYGYTF.

In DNA, the CDR3 is TGTGCCAGCTCACCAAAGCAGGAGGATACGCAGTATTTT. The encoded protein is CASSPKQEDTQYF. The chain combines TRBV18 with TRBJ2-3; D gene ambiguous. The CDR3 has 13 amino acids. Per germline, CDR1 KGHSH and CDR2 LQKENI. V shed 2 bases and J shed 6 bases, with 9 bases lying between them.

V gene TRBV19 combines with J gene TRBJ2-2, with a tentative D call TRBD2 (6 bases). Germline V lookup: CDR1 LNHDA, CDR2 SQIVND (reference sequence). V was clipped by 9 bases and J by 3 bases, with 14 bases between them. This CDR3 comprises 14 residues. CDR3 sequence reads: CASGGVADTGELFF. The CDR3 DNA is TGTGCCAGCGGCGGGGTGGCCGACACCGGGGAGCTGTTTTTT. The full variable domain, completed using reference TRBV19 and TRBJ2-2, is DGGITQSPKYLFRKEGQNVTLSCEQNLNHDAMYWYRQDPGQGLRLIYYSQIVNDFQKGDIAEGYSVSREKKESFPLTVTSAQKNPTAFYLCASGGVADTGELFFGEGSRLTVL.

This chain joins TRBV7-3 and TRBJ2-3, with D perhaps matching TRBD2 (6 bases). The CDR3 totals 14 residues. V was pared by 3 bases and J by 7 bases, with 14 bases between. Per germline, CDR1 SGHTA and CDR2 FQGTGA. The CDR3 spells CASSFQRESHTQYF. The CDR3 coding sequence is TGTGCCAGCAGCTTTCAACGGGAGTCACATACGCAGTATTTT.

This chain connects TRBV5-1 to TRBJ2-5; 8 bases are shared with TRBD1. CDR1 and CDR2 from the germline V gene are SGHRS and YFSETQ. The CDR3 consists of 16 residues. The V gene end was trimmed by 3 bases and the J gene end by 3 bases; junction bases not matched to a gene: 10. The CDR3 reads CASSSTGADRKETQYF. The DNA for the CDR3 is TGCGCCAGCAGCTCGACAGGGGCAGATAGAAAAGAGACCCAGTACTTC.

The chain carries TRBV30 and TRBJ1-4; D unclear. V was trimmed by 3 bases and J by 3 bases, leaving 8 bases between them. This CDR3 is built from 13 residues. Germline V CDR1 and CDR2: GTSNPN, SVGIG (reference sequence). In DNA, the CDR3 is TGTGCCTGGAGATCTCCTCCTAATGAAAAACTGTTTTTT. It encodes CAWRSPPNEKLFF.

Turning to this clone: This CDR3 is also generated by other DNA sequences in the sample. The genes are TRBV5-1 and TRBJ1-1; the D is unclear. Deletions cut 0 bases from V and 1 base from J, with 4 bases between. The CDR3 is 13 residues long. Germline V gene sequence: CDR1 SGHRS, CDR2 YFSETQ. CDR3 amino acids: CASSLAQNTEAFF. CDR3 DNA sequence: TGCGCCAGCAGCTTGGCCCAGAACACTGAAGCTTTCTTT.

This chain connects TRBV18 to TRBJ2-3; 7 bases are a match to TRBD2. V trimming: 2 bases; J trimming: 7 bases; junction bases outside the gene matches: 6. The CDR3 length is 14 residues. Germline loops: CDR1 KGHSH, CDR2 LQKENI. The CDR3 sequence is CASSPGLADYTQYF. CDR3 sequence (DNA): TGTGCCAGCTCACCAGGGCTAGCGGATTATACGCAGTATTTT.

Regarding this clone: Other DNA sequences in this sample translate to the same CDR3. J is TRBJ2-1 and V is TRBV28, with D possibly matching TRBD1 (5 bases). Germline CDR1 reads MDHEN; CDR2 reads SYDVKM. V was cut by 5 bases and J by 4 bases, with 9 bases left in between. The length of the CDR3 is 13 residues. CDR3 residues: CASSPDSYNEQFF. CDR3 in DNA: TGTGCCAGCAGTCCCGACAGTTACAATGAGCAGTTCTTC.

CDR3 amino acids: CASSGGTGPDTQYF. CDR3 nucleotide sequence: TGCGCCAGCAGCGGGGGGACAGGGCCAGATACGCAGTATTTT. This chain connects TRBV5-1 to TRBJ2-3, with 9 bases matching TRBD1. Germline values: CDR1 SGHRS, CDR2 YFSETQ. This CDR3 has 14 residues. The trim removed 4 bases at V and 4 bases at J, leaving 4 bases unmatched.

The genes are TRBV2 and TRBJ2-3; no reliable D call. CDR3 size: 15 residues. The germline V and J ends were trimmed by 2 bases and 5 bases, with 14 bases remaining between them. In germline, CDR1 is SNHLY, CDR2 FYNNEI. The CDR3 nucleotides are TGTGCCAGCAGTGAACAAACGGGTATTGGAGATACGCAGTATTTT. This translates into CASSEQTGIGDTQYF.

The chain joins TRBV18 to TRBJ1-1, with TRBD1 identical over 7 bases. V shed 3 bases and J 1 base; nucleotides not matched to a gene: 8. The CDR3 totals 16 residues. The germline CDR1 and CDR2 sequences are KGHSH and LQKENI. CDR3 protein: CASSPSIAGGNTEAFF. The CDR3, as DNA: TGTGCCAGCTCACCCTCTATTGCAGGGGGGAACACTGAAGCTTTCTTT.

About this clone: Other nucleotide sequences in the sample specify the same CDR3. This chain connects TRBV2 to TRBJ2-3, with D unclear. CDR3 length equals 12 residues. V lost 3 bases to trimming and J lost 4 bases, with 5 bases between them. Looked up from germline, CDR1 is SNHLY and CDR2 is FYNNEI. The CDR3 DNA is TGTGCCAGCAGTGAGCAGGCAGATACGCAGTATTTT. Encoded protein: CASSEQADTQYF.

The rearrangement joins TRBV7-9 to TRBJ2-5, with unresolved D. V was clipped by 1 base and J by 0 bases, with 9 bases between them. The length of the CDR3 is 15 residues. Germline V gene lookup returns CDR1 SEHNR and CDR2 FQNEAQ (reference sequence). As DNA, the CDR3 is TGTGCCAGCAGCTTAGAAGTCGGCAACCAAGAGACCCAGTACTTC. This sequence encodes CASSLEVGNQETQYF.

The rearrangement links TRBV19 to TRBJ1-2, with a weak D call TRBD1 (6 bases). Trimming removed 3 bases from V and 8 bases from J, with 19 bases in between. This CDR3 has 15 residues. Germline values: CDR1 LNHDA, CDR2 SQIVND (reference sequence). Here the CDR3 DNA reads TGTGCCAGTAGTATCGGGACGTGGGGGCGCGAAGGCTACACCTTC. This encodes CASSIGTWGREGYTF.

J is TRBJ2-7 and V is TRBV7-2, with 7 nucleotides matching TRBD2. The junction had 12 bases not matched to a gene; V was cut back by 6 bases and J by 4 bases. The CDR3 loop spans 15 amino acids. Germline-derived CDR1 and CDR2 are SGHTA and FQGNSA. The DNA of the CDR3 is TGTGCCAGCAGACTAGCCCTTGGCGGGAGTTACGAGCAGTACTTC. Translated, it gives CASRLALGGSYEQYF.